Included here is one TCR beta chain sequence, with context. This sample is drawn from a study of cytomegalovirus exposure and HLA in healthy donors. The data were produced by immunoSEQ multiplex PCR, yet TCRdb's version contains in-frame clones alone and is incomplete. The table has about 170,000 clones, 95% to 97% seen once. The CDR3 sequence is 17 residues long. Trimming shortened V by 8 bases and J by 5 bases, and 27 bases separated the two germline ends. Germline V gives CDR1 SNHLY, CDR2 FYNNEI. The chain employs TRBV2 and TRBJ2-5; maybe TRBD1 (6 bases). The sequence was obtained from a woman aged 18-35 years in good health and CMV-seronegative. The sequencing input was PBMCs. This CDR3 reads CASSIRFHTGTLETQYF. The CDR3 nucleotides read TGTGCCAGCTCAATTAGATTTCATACAGGGACATTGGAGACCCAGTACTTC.